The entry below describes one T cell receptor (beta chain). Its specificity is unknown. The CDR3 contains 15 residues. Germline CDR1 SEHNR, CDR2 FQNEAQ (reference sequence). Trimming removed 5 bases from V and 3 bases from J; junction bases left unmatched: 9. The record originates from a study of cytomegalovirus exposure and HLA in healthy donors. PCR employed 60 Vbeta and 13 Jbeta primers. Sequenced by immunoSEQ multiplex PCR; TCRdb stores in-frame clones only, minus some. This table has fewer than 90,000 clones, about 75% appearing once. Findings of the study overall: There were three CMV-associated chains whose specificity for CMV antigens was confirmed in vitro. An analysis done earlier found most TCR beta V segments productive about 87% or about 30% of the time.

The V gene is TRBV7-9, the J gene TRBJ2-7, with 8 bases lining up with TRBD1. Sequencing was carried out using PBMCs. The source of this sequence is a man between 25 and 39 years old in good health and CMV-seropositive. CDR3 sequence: CASSRRTGPDYEQYF. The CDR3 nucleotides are TGTGCCAGCAGCCGTAGGACAGGGCCAGACTACGAGCAGTACTTC.